These 14 T cell receptor beta chains share one sample of origin, sequenced in a study of blood T cell repertoires in COVID-19. Assay: immunoSEQ multiplex PCR; the TCRdb copy retains only in-frame clones and omits some. In the table there are over 55,000 clones, roughly 80% of which are singletons. Source material: PBMCs or T cells enriched from blood (not recorded which). The receptors here all came from a woman aged 40 to 49 with acute COVID-19.

A note on this clone: An end of the junction differs from the germline gene, which may be a read error. The CDR3 here is CASSQGPQAFF. CDR3 DNA: TGTGCCAGCTCTCAGGGGCCCCAAGCCTTCTTT. The rearrangement links TRBV3-1 (or the pseudogene TRBV3-2) to TRBJ1-1; D might be TRBD1 (6 bases). CDR1 and CDR2 from the germline V gene are LGHDT and YNNKEL (reference sequence). The CDR3 contains 11 residues.

This chain joins TRBV7-8 and TRBJ1-1; D not certain. The V and J ends lost 0 bases and 2 bases respectively, with 7 bases between them. The germline V gene encodes CDR1 SGHVS and CDR2 FQNEAQ. The CDR3 contains 14 residues. CDR3 nucleotide sequence: TGTGCCAGCAGCTTAGCGCTGCGAAACACTGAAGCTTTCTTT. Translated, it gives CASSLALRNTEAFF.

The genes are TRBV5-6 and TRBJ2-3; maybe TRBD1 (6 bases). V lost 4 bases to trimming and J lost 4 bases, with 16 bases between them. This CDR3 is 15 amino acids long. Germline CDR1 SGHDT, CDR2 YYEEEE. Here the CDR3 DNA reads TGTGCCAGCAGCCGGAACAGGGTCGGCGCAGATACGCAGTATTTT. This translates into CASSRNRVGADTQYF.

The rearrangement joins TRBV9 to TRBJ2-1; 13 nucleotides agree with TRBD2. The V gene's germline CDR1 is SGDLS and CDR2 YYNGEE. The CDR3 totals 18 residues. The trim removed 3 bases at V and 2 bases at J, leaving 8 bases unmatched. CDR3 sequence: CASSAPPGTSGAYNEQFF. Here the CDR3 DNA reads TGTGCCAGCAGCGCCCCACCGGGGACTAGCGGGGCCTACAATGAGCAGTTCTTC.

The chain couples TRBV5-1 to TRBJ2-1, with D tentatively TRBD2 (5 bases). The germline gives CDR1 SGHRS, CDR2 YFSETQ. This CDR3 region has 15 residues. V lost 1 base and J lost 7, with 15 bases in between. The CDR3 region has the DNA TGCGCCAGCAGCTTGACCCTGACTAACCGGAATGAGCAGTTCTTC. This encodes CASSLTLTNRNEQFF.

In its sample, this clone was seen a few times. V gene TRBV5-6 combines with J gene TRBJ2-1; 11 bases match TRBD2. This CDR3 is built from 15 residues. Germline loops: CDR1 SGHDT, CDR2 YYEEEE. J was trimmed by 5 bases and V by 2 bases; bases with no gene match: 3. The CDR3 region is CASSFLAGGDNEQFF. DNA for the CDR3: TGTGCCAGCAGCTTCCTAGCGGGGGGAGACAATGAGCAGTTCTTC.

The chain recombines TRBV5-6 with TRBJ1-2; 12 nucleotides agree with TRBD1. Germline V lookup: CDR1 SGHDT, CDR2 YYEEEE. V gave up 1 base and J gave up 7 bases; unmatched junction bases: 2. The CDR3 loop spans 14 amino acids. Written as DNA, the CDR3 is TGTGCCAGCAGCTTGCCGGGACAGGGGGCTGGCTACACCTTC. It is translated as CASSLPGQGAGYTF.

V is TRBV12-3 or TRBV12-4 and J is TRBJ1-2; D ambiguous. The V and J ends lost 3 bases and 7 bases respectively, with 12 bases between them. The CDR3 extends over 13 amino acids. DNA for the CDR3: TGTGCCAGCAGTTTTATTGGCTCATCTGGCTACACCTTC. It yields the protein CASSFIGSSGYTF.

The V call is TRBV27, the J call TRBJ1-1; D gene ambiguous. Germline-derived CDR1 and CDR2 are MNHEY and SMNVEV (reference sequence). V lost 8 bases and J lost 1, with 11 bases in between. This CDR3 is 13 amino acids long. CDR3 residues: CASSFRGNTEAFF. The CDR3 DNA follows: TGTGCCAGCTCCTTCCGGGGGAACACTGAAGCTTTCTTT.

This chain uses TRBV11-2 with TRBJ2-1, with D hard to call. The CDR3 sequence is 15 residues long. Per germline, CDR1 SGHAT and CDR2 FQNNGV. V lost 2 bases and J 0 bases, leaving 8 bases between the germline ends. CDR3: CASSLLVSSYNEQFF. For the CDR3, the DNA is TGTGCCAGCAGCTTATTGGTCAGCTCCTACAATGAGCAGTTCTTC.

The chain has TRBV18 and TRBJ2-3; D possibly corresponds to TRBD2 (6 bases). CDR1 KGHSH and CDR2 LQKENI come from the germline V gene. V lost 4 bases, J lost 2 bases, and 7 bases lay in between. The CDR3 is 13 residues long. Here the CDR3 DNA reads TGTGCCAGCTCACGGGACTCCACAGATACGCAGTATTTT. Protein product: CASSRDSTDTQYF.

This chain joins TRBV12-3 or TRBV12-4 and TRBJ1-5; no reliable D call. The CDR3 is made up of 13 amino acids. V was cut by 1 base and J by 4 bases, with 5 bases left in between. This CDR3 is CASSLGTNQPQHF. The CDR3 DNA reads TGTGCCAGCAGTTTAGGTACAAATCAGCCCCAGCATTTT.

The V call is TRBV28, the J call TRBJ1-1, with D possibly matching TRBD1 (5 bases). The CDR3 sequence is 15 residues long. The V end lost 8 bases, the J end lost 7 bases, and 23 bases lay between the germline ends. Germline V lookup: CDR1 MDHEN, CDR2 SYDVKM. DNA for the CDR3: TGTGCCAGCTCGTTTCGGGGGGTGAGGGGTGGTGAAGCTTTCTTT. This gives the protein CASSFRGVRGGEAFF.

The chain recombines TRBV9 with TRBJ2-1; 10 bases are shared with TRBD2. V was clipped by 5 bases and J by 0 bases; unmatched bases: 2. The CDR3 is 15 amino acids. Germline CDR1 and CDR2: SGDLS and YYNGEE. Written as DNA, the CDR3 is TGTGCCAGCAGAGCTAGCGGGAGCTCCTACAATGAGCAGTTCTTC. Amino acid sequence: CASRASGSSYNEQFF.